The present T cell receptor (beta chain) was sequenced within a study of blood T cell repertoires in COVID-19. Study-level background: Both acute and convalescent COVID-19 samples were obtained from the United States, Italy and Spain.

CDR3 length equals 15 residues. The J segment lost 4 bases and the V segment lost 4 bases, leaving 10 bases of the junction unmatched. CDR1 and CDR2 from the germline V gene are LGHDT and YNNKEL (reference sequence). In the original analysis: Nucleated cell number was recorded as an estimate derived from reference gene primer amplification. Data came from immunoSEQ multiplex PCR; TCRdb stores just in-frame clones and leaves some out. The DNA gave D and trimming, while V, J and clone size come from that table. The sample consists of 150,000 to 200,000 clones, 86% of them appearing once. This chain links TRBV3-1 (or the pseudogene TRBV3-2) with TRBJ2-7; 7 nucleotides line up with TRBD1. Input material: peripheral blood. The TCR comes from a woman older than 75 in a cohort sampled during active or convalescent COVID-19. CDR3 residues: CASSPTGQVRYEQYF. In nucleotides, the CDR3 is TGTGCCAGCAGCCCCACTGGACAGGTCCGGTACGAGCAGTACTTC.